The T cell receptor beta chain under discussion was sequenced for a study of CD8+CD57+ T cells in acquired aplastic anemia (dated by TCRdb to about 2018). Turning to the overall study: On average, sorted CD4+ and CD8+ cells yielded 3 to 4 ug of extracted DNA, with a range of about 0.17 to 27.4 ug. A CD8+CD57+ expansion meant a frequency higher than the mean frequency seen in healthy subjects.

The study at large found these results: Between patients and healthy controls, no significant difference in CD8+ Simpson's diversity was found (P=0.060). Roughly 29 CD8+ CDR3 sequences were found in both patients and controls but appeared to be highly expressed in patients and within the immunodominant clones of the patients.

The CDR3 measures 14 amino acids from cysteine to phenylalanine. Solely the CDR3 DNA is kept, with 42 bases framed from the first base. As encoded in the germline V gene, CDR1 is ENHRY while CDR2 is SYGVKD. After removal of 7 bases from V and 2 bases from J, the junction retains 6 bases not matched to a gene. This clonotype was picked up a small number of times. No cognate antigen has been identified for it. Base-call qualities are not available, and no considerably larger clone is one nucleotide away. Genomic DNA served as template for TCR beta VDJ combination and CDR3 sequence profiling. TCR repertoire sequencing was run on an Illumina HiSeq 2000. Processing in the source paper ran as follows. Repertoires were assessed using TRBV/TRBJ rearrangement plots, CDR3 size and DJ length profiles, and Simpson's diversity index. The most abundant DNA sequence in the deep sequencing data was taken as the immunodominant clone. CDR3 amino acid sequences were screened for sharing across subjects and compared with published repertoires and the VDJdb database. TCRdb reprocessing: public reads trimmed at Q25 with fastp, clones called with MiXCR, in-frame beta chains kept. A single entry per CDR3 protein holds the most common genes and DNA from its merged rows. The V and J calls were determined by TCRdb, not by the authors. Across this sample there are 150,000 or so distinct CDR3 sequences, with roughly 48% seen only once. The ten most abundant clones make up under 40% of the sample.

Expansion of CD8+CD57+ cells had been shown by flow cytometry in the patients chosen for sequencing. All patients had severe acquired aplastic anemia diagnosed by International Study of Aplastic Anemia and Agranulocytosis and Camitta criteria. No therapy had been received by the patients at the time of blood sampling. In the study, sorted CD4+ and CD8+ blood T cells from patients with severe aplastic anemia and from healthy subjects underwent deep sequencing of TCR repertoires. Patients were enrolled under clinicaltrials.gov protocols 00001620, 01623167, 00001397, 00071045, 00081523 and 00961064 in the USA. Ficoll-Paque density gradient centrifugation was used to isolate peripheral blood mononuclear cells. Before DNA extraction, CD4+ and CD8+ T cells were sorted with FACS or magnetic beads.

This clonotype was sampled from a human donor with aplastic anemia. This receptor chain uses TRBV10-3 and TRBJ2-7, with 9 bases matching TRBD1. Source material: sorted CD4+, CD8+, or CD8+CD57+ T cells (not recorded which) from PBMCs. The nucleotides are TGTGCCATCAAGGAGACAGGGGGGACCTACGAGCAGTACTTC. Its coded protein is CAIKETGGTYEQYF.